A single sample is the source of the 17 T cell receptor beta chains below, sequenced in a study of T cell responses to AZD1222 COVID-19 vaccine. This table comes from immunoSEQ multiplex PCR, and its TCRdb copy is limited to in-frame clones, with some not included. The repertoire holds fewer than 120,000 clones, with 92% as singletons. The material sequenced was peripheral blood, taken on day 0 of AZD1222 vaccination. These receptors were obtained from an adult in good health.

The chain carries TRBV18 and TRBJ1-5; 10 bases are a match to TRBD1. CDR1 and CDR2 from the germline V gene are KGHSH and LQKENI. The length of the CDR3 is 17 residues. V shed 4 bases, J shed 6 bases, and the junction held 12 bases outside the gene matches. CDR3 in amino acids: CASSQGTGALRSQPQHF. CDR3 in DNA: TGTGCCAGCTCACAAGGGACAGGGGCATTGAGGAGTCAGCCCCAGCATTTT.

The chain carries TRBV30 and TRBJ1-3; 7 bases are shared with TRBD1. After removal of 4 bases from V and 2 bases from J, the junction contained 5 bases not matched to a gene. Germline V gene sequence: CDR1 GTSNPN, CDR2 SVGIG (reference sequence). This CDR3 is 14 amino acids long. CDR3 in amino acids: CAWNQGDAGNTIYF. For the CDR3, the DNA is TGTGCCTGGAACCAGGGGGACGCTGGAAACACCATATATTTT.

The rearrangement joins TRBV29-1 to TRBJ2-5; the D gene could be TRBD1 or TRBD2 (5 bases each). CDR1 is SQVTM and CDR2 is ANQGSEA in the germline V gene. The ends were cut back, 4 bases at V and 0 bases at J, with 9 bases in the middle. The CDR3 totals 13 residues. CDR3 nucleotides: TGCAGCGTTGGGGACGTTTACCAAGAGACCCAGTACTTC. Residues: CSVGDVYQETQYF.

The rearrangement uses TRBV5-4 and TRBJ2-7; a weak D match, TRBD2 (5 bases). The CDR3 is made up of 13 amino acids. Trimming cost V 2 bases and J 3 bases, with 9 bases left between them. Per germline, CDR1 SGHNT and CDR2 YYREEE (reference sequence). CDR3 amino acids: CASSFGVLYEQYF. CDR3 DNA: TGTGCCAGCAGCTTCGGGGTTCTCTACGAGCAGTACTTC.

This clone came up once. The chain uses TRBV7-6 and TRBJ2-3, with 14 bases aligning to TRBD2. Unmatched junction bases numbered 4, after V lost 6 bases and J lost 2 bases. This CDR3 spans 16 amino acids. Per germline, CDR1 SGHVS and CDR2 FNYEAQ. The CDR3 nucleotides read TGTGCCAGCAGTCGGGGACTAGCGGGGGTCACAGATACGCAGTATTTT. It specifies CASSRGLAGVTDTQYF.

The rearrangement joins TRBV18 to TRBJ1-6; 8 nucleotides align to TRBD1. Germline CDR1 is KGHSH and CDR2 is LQKENI. This CDR3 comprises 16 residues. With V trimmed by 5 bases and J by 5 bases, 8 bases remained unmatched. The CDR3 protein is CASSTGTGTHNSPLHF. Written as DNA, the CDR3 is TGTGCCAGCTCAACCGGGACAGGCACTCATAATTCACCCCTCCACTTT.

This chain joins TRBV9 and TRBJ2-7, with 12 bases identical to TRBD2. Germline values: CDR1 SGDLS, CDR2 YYNGEE. With 0 bases clipped from V and 3 bases from J, the junction kept 7 bases outside the gene matches. The CDR3 consists of 17 residues. CDR3 protein: CASSVAPSGGAGYEQYF. The DNA for the CDR3 is TGTGCCAGCAGCGTAGCCCCTAGCGGGGGGGCCGGCTACGAGCAGTACTTC.

This rearrangement joins TRBV9 to TRBJ2-7; 9 bases align to TRBD1. The CDR3 is 15 amino acids. CDR1 is SGDLS, CDR2 YYNGEE, per germline. J lost 1 base, V lost 4 bases, and 6 bases had no gene match. This CDR3 reads CASSLGQGGSYEQYF. As DNA, the CDR3 is TGTGCCAGCAGCTTGGGACAGGGTGGGTCCTACGAGCAGTACTTC.

The chain carries TRBV27 and TRBJ2-7; tentative D call: TRBD2 (6 bases). The germline V gene has CDR1 MNHEY and CDR2 SMNVEV (reference sequence). This CDR3 region has 10 residues. V was clipped by 8 bases and J by 4 bases, with 6 bases between them. The CDR3 loop reads CASGGYEQYF. CDR3 nucleotide sequence: TGTGCCAGCGGAGGGTACGAGCAGTACTTC.

The genes are TRBV18 and TRBJ1-1; D gene ambiguous. Trimming shortened V by 6 bases and J by 0 bases, and 8 bases separated the two germline ends. Looked up from germline, CDR1 is KGHSH and CDR2 is LQKENI. This CDR3 is built from 13 residues. The chain's CDR3 is CASSTYLNTEAFF. Written as DNA, the CDR3 is TGTGCCAGCTCGACATATTTGAACACTGAAGCTTTCTTT.

This chain joins TRBV5-5 and TRBJ1-4; no reliable D call. V was clipped by 4 bases and J by 5 bases, with 21 bases between them. The length of the CDR3 is 17 residues. CDR1 is SGHKS, CDR2 YYEKEE, per germline (reference sequence). CDR3 nucleotides: TGTGCCAGCAGCCCCTCCAAAGGCGCGGGAGGGAATGAAAAACTGTTTTTT. It encodes CASSPSKGAGGNEKLFF.

This clone was picked up many times. J is TRBJ1-1 and V is TRBV19; D is ambiguous. Germline V gene lookup returns CDR1 LNHDA and CDR2 SQIVND (reference sequence). The CDR3 is 14 residues long. V dropped 7 bases and J dropped 0 bases, with 12 bases sitting between them. The CDR3 is CASTTRGLNTEAFF. The CDR3 DNA reads TGTGCCAGTACCACTCGCGGATTGAACACTGAAGCTTTCTTT.

This clone was counted once. The V and J genes are TRBV4-1 and TRBJ1-5; D might be TRBD1 (5 bases). V dropped 3 bases and J dropped 4 bases, with 10 bases sitting between them. The CDR3 length is 14 residues. The V gene's germline CDR1 is MGHRA and CDR2 YSYEKL. CDR3 residues: CASSQGVDNQPQHF. The CDR3 DNA is TGCGCCAGCAGCCAGGGGGTAGATAATCAGCCCCAGCATTTT.

V is TRBV9 and J is TRBJ2-1, with 14 nucleotides matching TRBD2. Germline values: CDR1 SGDLS, CDR2 YYNGEE. V was pared by 0 bases and J by 12 bases, with 5 bases of the junction left unmatched. This CDR3 contains 15 residues. This CDR3 is CASSVVGLAGGLQFF. CDR3 sequence (DNA): TGTGCCAGCAGCGTAGTTGGACTAGCGGGGGGCTTGCAGTTCTTC.

This chain uses TRBV5-1 with TRBJ1-4; D uncertain. The germline CDR1 and CDR2 sequences are SGHRS and YFSETQ. V lost 4 bases, J lost 3 bases, and 16 bases lay in between. The CDR3 is 16 residues long. The CDR3 loop reads CASSPVSGSSNEKLFF. CDR3 sequence (DNA): TGCGCCAGCAGCCCCGTAAGTGGGTCGTCTAATGAAAAACTGTTTTTT.

The V call is TRBV5-6, the J call TRBJ2-7; 7 positions match TRBD2. J lost 6 bases, V lost 2 bases, and 2 bases had no gene match. There are 12 residues in the CDR3. Per the germline V gene, CDR1 is SGHDT and CDR2 is YYEEEE. CDR3 region: CASSFSGGEQYF. The CDR3 region has the DNA TGTGCCAGCAGCTTTTCGGGGGGCGAGCAGTACTTC.

The chain joins TRBV5-8 to TRBJ1-2; 7 bases agree with TRBD1. V lost 7 bases, J lost 4 bases, and 7 bases stayed unmatched. The CDR3 has 13 residues. Germline V gene lookup returns CDR1 SGHTS and CDR2 YDEGEE. This CDR3 is CASDPGQLYGYTF. In nucleotides, the CDR3 is TGTGCCAGCGATCCGGGACAGCTCTATGGCTACACCTTC. The full variable domain, completed using reference TRBV5-8 and TRBJ1-2, is EAGVTQSPTHLIKTRGQQATLRCSPISGHTSVYWYQQALGLGLQFLLWYDEGEERNRGNFPPRFSGRQFPNYSSELNVNALELEDSALYLCASDPGQLYGYTFGSGTRLTVV.